This T cell receptor beta chain was observed in a study of blood T cell repertoires in COVID-19. Study background: Acute-phase and convalescent COVID-19 samples originated in the United States, Italy and Spain. T cells, B-cell-depleted T cells, or PBMCs supplied cDNA or gDNA.

How the authors handled the data: Scientists estimated how many nucleated cells there were by amplifying reference gene primers. The protocol was immunoSEQ multiplex PCR, while the TCRdb copy is restricted to in-frame clones and leaves out a portion. The V and J calls and clone size are taken from that table; D and trimming were inferred from the DNA. The table lists roughly 97,000 clones, roughly nine tenths of them singletons. The sequence came from a human donor in a cohort sampled during active COVID-19. Sequences were obtained from peripheral blood.

The CDR3 sequence: CASSQGLVLQGRAEAFF. The CDR3 nucleotides are TGTGCCAGCAGCCAAGGATTAGTACTACAGGGGCGCGCTGAAGCTTTCTTT. The rearrangement uses TRBV3-1 (or the pseudogene TRBV3-2) and TRBJ1-1; 7 bases map to TRBD1. Germline assignment: CDR1 LGHDT and CDR2 YNNKEL (reference sequence). Trimming cost V 1 base and J 6 bases; bases outside gene matches: 14. The CDR3 consists of 17 residues.